The T cell receptor (beta chain) described here comes from a study of blood T cells in healthy people across ages. As for the study in general: There was about one barcoded beta molecule captured by template switching per two T cells. Study-level results: Significant beta diversity loss was already apparent by age roughly 43, declining roughly linearly.

This clonotype has just a few counts. Its target is not known. This CDR3 has 14 amino acids. Trimming at V came to 5 bases and at J to 9 bases, leaving 9 bases not matched to a gene. Combining a sample-barcoded 5' primer with a J-beta primer mix, a second PCR ran for 7 to 11 cycles. Carrying 12 random nucleotides, a template-switch adaptor labeled each individual cDNA molecule. Each CDR3 protein is one row after TCRdb ran MiXCR on the 5' RACE reads. Here the sample spans some 1.7 million distinct CDR3 sequences, about 30% being singletons. The source material was blood. The chain has TRBV12-3 or TRBV12-4 and TRBJ1-5; TRBD1 matches 8 bases. This TCR was recovered from a woman under 40 in good health. The CDR3 loop is CASSPDRDRWPQHF. The CDR3 coding sequence is TGTGCCAGCAGTCCCGACAGGGACAGGTGGCCCCAGCATTTT.